Following are 17 T cell receptor beta chains from one sample sequenced in a study of T-cell memory formation after mild COVID-19. TCRdb fed the 5' RACE reads into MiXCR, producing one record per CDR3 protein. The table includes about 430,000 distinct CDR3 sequences, 24% detected once. The source material was PBMCs or a T cell subset sorted from them (not recorded which). Receptors originate from an adult woman who had mild COVID-19 (a few samples of this study predate the infection). Cell type and time point are not known.

The chain combines TRBV6-6 with TRBJ2-1; D perhaps matches TRBD1 (5 bases). Trimming removed 4 bases from V and 0 bases from J, with 13 bases in between. This CDR3 contains 16 residues. Germline CDR1 and CDR2: MNHNY and SVGAGI (reference sequence). The CDR3 nucleotides are TGTGCCAGCAGTTCCCCAGGTAGGGGCTCCTACAATGAGCAGTTCTTC. Translated, it gives CASSSPGRGSYNEQFF.

This clonotype was recorded a few times. The gene calls are TRBV6-2 or TRBV6-3 and TRBJ2-1; no reliable D call. The germline V and J ends were trimmed by 5 bases and 10 bases, with 9 bases remaining between them. There are 11 residues in the CDR3. Germline lookup yields CDR1 MNHEY and CDR2 SVGEGT. The CDR3 sequence is CASSRAFEQFF. The CDR3 DNA reads TGTGCCAGCAGTAGGGCATTCGAGCAGTTCTTC.

The chain uses TRBV18 and TRBJ2-5; D is possibly TRBD1 (6 bases). Germline V gene lookup returns CDR1 KGHSH and CDR2 LQKENI. V lost 6 bases and J 3 bases, leaving 20 bases between the germline ends. This CDR3 has 16 residues. The CDR3: CASSSPGHRLEETQYF. DNA of the CDR3: TGTGCCAGCTCTTCACCGGGACACAGGTTGGAAGAGACCCAGTACTTC.

On this clonotype: A read error may explain this, as a much larger clone is one base away. The chain combines TRBV30 with TRBJ1-2, with 9 positions matching TRBD1. CDR1 and CDR2 (germline): GTSNPN, SVGIG (reference sequence). The CDR3 is 13 residues long. For the CDR3, the DNA is TGTACCTGGCAGGGACAGGGTTTCTATGGCTACACCTTC. Its protein product is CTWQGQGFYGYTF.

This clonotype came up a few times. The chain is built from TRBV9 and TRBJ1-6, with 7 bases that match TRBD1. The trim removed 1 base at V and 5 bases at J, leaving 3 bases unmatched. CDR1 and CDR2 from the germline V gene are SGDLS and YYNGEE. The CDR3 has 15 amino acids. This CDR3 reads CASSVNGQDNSPLHF. The CDR3 DNA follows: TGTGCCAGCAGCGTAAACGGACAGGATAATTCACCCCTCCACTTT.

This rearrangement joins TRBV18 to TRBJ2-5; TRBD2 might be the D (6 bases). V was cut by 2 bases and J by 5 bases, with 15 bases left in between. The CDR3 is 15 amino acids. The germline CDR1 and CDR2 sequences are KGHSH and LQKENI. The CDR3, as DNA: TGTGCCAGCTCACCAGGGTTCGGGGGAGAGGAGACCCAGTACTTC. As protein: CASSPGFGGEETQYF.

This clonotype was counted once. This rearrangement joins TRBV20-1 to TRBJ1-1, with D possibly matching TRBD1 (5 bases). Germline V CDR1 and CDR2: DFQATT, SNEGSKA (reference sequence). The CDR3 is made up of 14 amino acids. The V end lost 4 bases, the J end lost 1 base, and 13 bases lay between the germline ends. As DNA, the CDR3 is TGCAGTGCTACAGTCCCAGGGTGGAACACTGAAGCTTTCTTT. Translated, it gives CSATVPGWNTEAFF.

This clonotype was seen just once. The chain joins TRBV5-1 to TRBJ1-1, with 11 bases identical to TRBD1. The CDR3 covers 16 residues. Germline V gives CDR1 SGHRS, CDR2 YFSETQ. J gave up 5 bases and V 4 bases, and 10 bases lay outside the gene matches. In DNA form, the CDR3 reads TGCGCCAGCAGCCCATCTAGGACAGGGGGCTTTACTGAAGCTTTCTTT. Amino acids: CASSPSRTGGFTEAFF.

This clonotype was counted a few times. V and J are TRBV3-1 and TRBJ1-1; D remains unclear. The CDR3 has 14 residues. V lost 5 bases, J lost 5 bases, and 15 bases lay in between. The germline V gene has CDR1 LGHDT and CDR2 YNNKEL (reference sequence). The CDR3: CASSTIWGGTEAFF. DNA for the CDR3: TGTGCCAGCAGCACTATTTGGGGAGGGACTGAAGCTTTCTTT.

The V and J genes are TRBV7-3 and TRBJ1-2; a possible D gene is TRBD1 (6 bases). CDR3 length equals 17 residues. V lost 0 bases, J lost 3 bases, and 17 bases lay in between. Germline V gives CDR1 SGHTA, CDR2 FQGTGA. CDR3 sequence: CASSLTGSEGGDYGYTF. The CDR3 DNA reads as TGTGCCAGCAGCTTAACAGGTTCGGAGGGGGGCGACTATGGCTACACCTTC.

This clonotype occurred a few times. The chain carries TRBV24-1 and TRBJ1-5, with no clear D. Trimming took 5 bases from V and 4 from J, leaving 14 bases between them. The CDR3 length is 15 residues. Germline CDR1 KGHDR, CDR2 SFDVKD. CDR3 amino acids: CATSGGLVGNQPQHF. DNA of the CDR3: TGTGCCACCAGTGGGGGTCTGGTCGGGAATCAGCCCCAGCATTTT.

This clonotype has ten or more counts. The rearrangement uses TRBV7-2 and TRBJ2-7; possibly TRBD1 for D (5 bases). Germline V gene sequence: CDR1 SGHTA, CDR2 FQGNSA. V gave up 5 bases and J gave up 3 bases, with 17 bases separating them. The CDR3 sequence is 15 residues long. DNA for the CDR3: TGTGCCAGCAGCCCACACAAAGGGGTTGGCTACGAGCAGTACTTC. Amino acids: CASSPHKGVGYEQYF.

This chain joins TRBV2 and TRBJ2-2, with 8 bases lining up with TRBD1. Germline V gives CDR1 SNHLY, CDR2 FYNNEI. Trimming removed 1 base from V and 4 bases from J; junction bases left unmatched: 5. The CDR3 runs to 16 residues. CDR3 DNA: TGTGCCAGCAGTGAAGGGACAGGGAGAGCCACCGGGGAGCTGTTTTTT. Amino acid sequence: CASSEGTGRATGELFF.

This chain connects TRBV25-1 to TRBJ2-1; TRBD2 matches 14 bases. The junction had 9 bases not matched to a gene; V was cut back by 5 bases and J by 0 bases. This CDR3 has 19 residues. Germline values: CDR1 MGHDK, CDR2 SYGVNS. CDR3 nucleotides: TGTGCCAGCAGTTTGGCGGGACTAGCGGGAGCGAGCTCCTACAATGAGCAGTTCTTC. This gives the protein CASSLAGLAGASSYNEQFF.

This clonotype was observed a handful of times. V and J are TRBV7-2 and TRBJ2-1, with D possibly called TRBD1 or TRBD2 (6 bases each). Looked up from germline, CDR1 is SGHTA and CDR2 is FQGNSA. The CDR3 length is 15 residues. V was cut by 1 base and J by 9 bases, with 16 bases left in between. DNA of the CDR3: TGTGCCAGCAGCTTAGGGCCAACAGGGACTCGTGAGCAGTTCTTC. Protein sequence: CASSLGPTGTREQFF.

The table lists this clonotype with a count of one. The chain uses TRBV5-1 and TRBJ1-1, with D possibly being TRBD1 (6 bases). The CDR3 is made up of 15 amino acids. Between the trimmed V and J ends, which lost 2 bases and 1 base, there was a span of 12 bases. CDR1 is SGHRS, CDR2 YFSETQ, per germline. CDR3 loop: CASSFVPGANTEAFF. CDR3 sequence (DNA): TGCGCCAGCAGCTTCGTCCCGGGGGCGAACACTGAAGCTTTCTTT.

This clonotype was seen a handful of times. The chain carries TRBV12-3 or TRBV12-4 and TRBJ1-1; D not certain. V was trimmed by 10 bases and J by 1 base, leaving 16 bases between them. The CDR3 spans 14 residues. The CDR3 region is CATTHSSANTEAFF. The DNA for the CDR3 is TGTGCCACTACCCACTCGTCAGCGAACACTGAAGCTTTCTTT.